A selection of T cell receptor beta chains follows, all from one sample in a study of Graves' ophthalmopathy and Graves' hyperthyroidism. TCRdb re-derived calls from the multiplex PCR reads in MiXCR, one entry per CDR3 protein. The repertoire holds approximately 700,000 distinct CDR3 sequences, with about 38% as singletons. The sequenced sample was peripheral blood. These receptors were taken from an adult man with Graves' ophthalmopathy. Each CDR3 is given without its conserved first and last residue.

V gene	J gene	CDR3 protein
TRBV10-3	TRBJ1-6	AISESTGTGSPLH
TRBV7-2	NA	ASSRGGETQF
TRBV7-8	TRBJ1-6	ASSLGDRGNSPLH
TRBV7-2	TRBJ1-6	ASRERTGHNSPLH
TRBV7-9	TRBJ1-2	ASSEAANYGYT
TRBV24-1	TRBJ2-2	ATSAGGPSGELF
TRBV25-1	TRBJ1-2	ASSEPGYGYT
TRBV5-4	TRBJ2-7	ASSAGLGRYEQY
TRBV7-9	TRBJ1-2	ASSRAGSGDGGYT
TRBV5-1	TRBJ2-7	ASSPEGLAGGPRTYEQY
TRBV5-5	TRBJ1-5	ASSFQGDSNQPQH
TRBV7-2	TRBJ2-2	ASSQEGLAGVDTGELF
TRBV6-6	TRBJ1-1	ASSYQALNTEAF
TRBV29-1	TRBJ1-2	SVGGGGSYGYT
TRBV5-5	TRBJ1-2	ASSGGLRGDYGYT
TRBV9	TRBJ1-6	ASSATGQGANSPLH
TRBV5-1	TRBJ1-6	ASSLGTGGTVTNSPLH
TRBV6-2/TRBV6-3	TRBJ1-1	AVRPPMNTEAF
TRBV29-1	TRBJ2-2	SATKAGRGSGELF
TRBV5-1	TRBJ2-2	ASGDRLAGRGEELF
TRBV10-3	TRBJ1-6	ASSSRGGGLGSPLH
TRBV5-1	TRBJ1-1	ASNNAWNTEAF
TRBV7-2	TRBJ1-5	ASSLVGVRNQPQH